The present TCR beta chain was sequenced within a study of naive and memory T cell subsets. The study's findings and limits: Especially in CD8 cells, naive repertoires contained a few larger clonotypes, possibly CD45RA-re-expressing memory cells. In naive cells, over 90% of TCR sequences were seen only once. Between naive and memory subsets, TCR abundance power law exponents differed.

From germline, CDR1 is SGHRS and CDR2 YFSETQ. Deletions cut 4 bases from V and 11 bases from J, with 28 bases between. The CDR3 loop spans 17 amino acids. Concerning this clonotype itself: Antigen unknown.

Overnight CMV lysate stimulation of fresh PBMCs defined donor CMV status by CD4+ IFNgamma. Cells stained for CD3, CD4, CD8, CD45RA, CD27 and viability were sorted into four CD45RA/CD27 subsets. The beta constant-region primer was an equimolar mix of two oligonucleotides covering TRBC1 and TRBC2. Ligated cDNA was amplified by four rounds of PCR with nested alpha and beta constant-region primers and SP2. Each CDR3 protein is one row after TCRdb ran MiXCR on the UMI-ligation and nested PCR reads. The sample shows roughly 92,000 distinct CDR3 sequences, roughly 10% of them seen only once. This receptor was identified in a human donor in good health. V and J are TRBV5-1 and TRBJ2-4; D possibly matches TRBD1 or TRBD2 (5 bases each). The sample was naive CD4+ T cells from blood. CDR3 amino acids: CASSHSSGLAASHLQYF. The CDR3 DNA is TGCGCCAGCAGCCACTCTTCGGGGCTAGCTGCGAGTCACCTTCAGTACTTC.